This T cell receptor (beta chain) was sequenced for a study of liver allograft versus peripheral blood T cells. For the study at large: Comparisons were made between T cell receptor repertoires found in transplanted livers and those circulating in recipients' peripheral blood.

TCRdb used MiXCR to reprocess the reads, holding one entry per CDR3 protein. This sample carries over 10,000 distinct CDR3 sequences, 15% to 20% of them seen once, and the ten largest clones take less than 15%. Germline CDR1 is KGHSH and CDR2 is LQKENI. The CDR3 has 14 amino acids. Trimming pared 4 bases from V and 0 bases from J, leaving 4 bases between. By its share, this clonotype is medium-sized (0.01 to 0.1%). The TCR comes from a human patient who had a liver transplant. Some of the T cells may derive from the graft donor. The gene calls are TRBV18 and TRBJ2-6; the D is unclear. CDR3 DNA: TGTGCCAGCTCACGGAGCTCTGGGGCCAACGTCCTGACTTTC. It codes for CASSRSSGANVLTF.